This is a list of T cell receptor beta chains from one sample in a study of STAT5B mutations in CD4+ large granular lymphocyte leukemia. Data came from immunoSEQ multiplex PCR; TCRdb stores just in-frame clones and leaves some out. The table lists 25,000 to 35,000 clones, roughly 70% of them singletons. Sample: CD4+ T cells from blood buffy coats. The source is a human donor in good health. Each CDR3 is given with its conserved first and last residue. A D gene is named only where the DNA matches it firmly. The size entry is marked missing in some rows and otherwise reads once, few, many or a size class.

CDR3	DNA	size	V	J	D	length
CASSLEGRPNEKLFF	TGCGCCAGCAGCTTGGAAGGGCGCCCTAATGAAAAACTGTTTTTT	.	TRBV5-1	TRBJ1-4	.	15
CASMAASIKTQYF	TGTGCCAGCATGGCGGCAAGTATAAAGACCCAGTACTTC	.	TRBV28	TRBJ2-5	.	13
CASSFSTSGSQETQYF	TGTGCCAGCAGCTTCAGTACGAGCGGGAGCCAAGAGACCCAGTACTTC	.	TRBV11-3	TRBJ2-5	TRBD2	16
CASRPPRTYGYTF	TGTGCCAGCAGGCCCCCCAGGACCTATGGCTACACCTTC	.	TRBV28	TRBJ1-2	.	13
CASSRTSGYNEQFF	TGTGCCAGCAGTCGGACTAGCGGGTACAATGAGCAGTTCTTC	.	TRBV7-6	TRBJ2-1	TRBD2	14
CSAPWQVDTQYF	TGCAGCGCACCGTGGCAGGTAGATACGCAGTATTTT	.	TRBV29-1	TRBJ2-3	.	12
CSVDRDKHGYTF	TGCAGCGTAGACCGGGACAAGCATGGCTACACCTTC	.	TRBV29-1	TRBJ1-2	.	12
CASIGGLSSPLHF	TGTGCCAGCATCGGAGGTTTGAGTTCACCCCTCCACTTT	.	TRBV6-1	TRBJ1-6	.	13
CASSPGQAHEKLFF	TGTGCCAGCAGCCCAGGACAGGCGCATGAAAAACTGTTTTTT	few	TRBV7-8	TRBJ1-4	TRBD1	14
CASSLVLAGERGNEQFF	TGCGCCAGCAGCTTGGTTCTAGCGGGAGAAAGAGGGAATGAGCAGTTCTTC	.	TRBV5-1	TRBJ2-1	TRBD2	17
CASSRQATNEKLFF	TGTGCCAGCAGTCGACAGGCAACTAATGAAAAACTGTTTTTT	.	TRBV7-8	TRBJ1-4	.	14
CASSEWGGQGIGFF	TGTGCCAGCAGTGAATGGGGGGGACAGGGGATAGGGTTCTTC	.	TRBV25-1	TRBJ2-1	TRBD1	14
CASSLAVGSGSEQYF	TGTGCCAGCAGCTTAGCGGTTGGTAGCGGGAGCGAGCAGTACTTC	few	TRBV7-2	TRBJ2-7	TRBD2	15
CASSTDRLGQPQHF	TGTGCCAGCAGTACAGACAGGTTGGGCCAGCCCCAGCATTTT	.	TRBV6-5	TRBJ1-5	.	14
CASSPGSTGNTIYF	TGTGCCAGCTCGCCAGGGTCTACTGGAAACACCATATATTTT	.	TRBV18	TRBJ1-3	.	14
CAIRTGGGNTEAFF	TGTGCCATCAGGACAGGGGGCGGGAACACTGAAGCTTTCTTT	.	TRBV10-3	TRBJ1-1	TRBD1	14
CASSEYQSSYEQYF	TGTGCCAGCAGTGAATATCAGAGCTCCTACGAGCAGTACTTC	.	TRBV25-1	TRBJ2-7	.	14
CASSLGYEKLFF	TGTGCCAGCAGCTTAGGGTATGAAAAACTGTTTTTT	.	TRBV13	TRBJ1-4	.	12
CASSVRGGASEQYF	TGCGCCAGCAGCGTCAGAGGGGGAGCGTCCGAGCAGTACTTC	medium-sized	TRBV5-1	TRBJ2-7	.	14
CASKQTLSTNEKLFF	TGCGCCAGCAAACAGACGCTATCAACTAATGAAAAACTGTTTTTT	.	TRBV5-1	TRBJ1-4	.	15
CASSDGSQGYEKLFF	TGTGCCAGCAGTGATGGGAGTCAGGGTTATGAAAAACTGTTTTTT	few	TRBV28	TRBJ1-4	.	15
CASSPRGPYNEQFF	TGTGCCAGTAGTCCCAGGGGTCCCTACAATGAGCAGTTCTTC	.	TRBV19	TRBJ2-1	.	14
CASATANSGNTIYF	TGTGCCAGCGCGACCGCGAACTCTGGAAACACCATATATTTT	.	TRBV6-5	TRBJ1-3	.	14
CASRAELGGYGYTF	TGTGCCAGCAGGGCTGAACTAGGTGGCTATGGCTACACCTTC	.	TRBV28	TRBJ1-2	.	14
CASSGGEVTGELFF	TGTGCCAGCAGTGGCGGGGAGGTCACCGGGGAGCTGTTTTTT	.	TRBV2	TRBJ2-2	.	14
CASSFFATSGGNEQFF	TGTGCCAGCAGCTTTTTCGCGACTAGCGGGGGTAATGAGCAGTTCTTC	.	TRBV7-2	TRBJ2-1	TRBD2	16
CASSVDGVNEKLFF	TGTGCCAGCTCCGTGGACGGAGTTAATGAAAAACTGTTTTTT	few	TRBV2	TRBJ1-4	.	14
CASSGRAAEQFF	TGTGCCAGCAGCGGGAGGGCCGCTGAGCAGTTCTTC	.	TRBV11-3	TRBJ2-1	TRBD2	12
CASSLGTGYDEQYF	TGTGCCAGCAGCTTAGGGACAGGGTATGACGAGCAGTACTTC	.	TRBV7-2	TRBJ2-7	TRBD1	14
CASSANRGGANVLTF	TGTGCCAGCAGCGCTAACAGGGGTGGGGCCAACGTCCTGACTTTC	.	TRBV7-2	TRBJ2-6	TRBD1	15
CASSPSGQHYGYTF	TGTGCCAGCTCACCATCCGGGCAGCACTATGGCTACACCTTC	.	TRBV18	TRBJ1-2	.	14
CASSPPQRGVPEQFF	TGTGCCAGCAGTCCCCCCCAGCGGGGGGTTCCTGAGCAGTTCTTC	.	TRBV2	TRBJ2-1	TRBD2	15
CASSVMEFSGNTIYF	TGTGCCAGCAGCGTAATGGAGTTCTCTGGAAACACCATATATTTT	.	TRBV5-5	TRBJ1-3	.	15